This entry is about one T cell receptor beta chain. Its antigen is not known. The treatment was: AdE1-LMPpoly-expanded autologous EBV-specific T-cell therapy followed by anti-PD-1 nivolumab. Produced via immunoSEQ multiplex PCR; TCRdb's table is partial and in-frame only. This table has about 19,000 clones, 84% appearing once. The data belong to a study of EBV T-cell therapy then PD-1 blockade in nasopharyngeal carcinoma. The sample was CD8+ T cells from blood, taken at roughly day 35 from a patient whose treatment included autologous EBV-specific T cells and nivolumab. The sequence was collected from a man aged 35 to 55 with nasopharyngeal carcinoma.

The CDR3 protein is CASSLQPRSDQPQHF. CDR3 nucleotides: TGCGCCAGCAGCCTCCAACCCAGAAGTGATCAGCCCCAGCATTTT. The chain uses TRBV4-1 and TRBJ1-5; D remains ambiguous. The V end was cut by 4 bases, the J end by 5 bases, with 15 bases between. The CDR3 consists of 15 residues. CDR1 MGHRA and CDR2 YSYEKL come from the germline V gene.